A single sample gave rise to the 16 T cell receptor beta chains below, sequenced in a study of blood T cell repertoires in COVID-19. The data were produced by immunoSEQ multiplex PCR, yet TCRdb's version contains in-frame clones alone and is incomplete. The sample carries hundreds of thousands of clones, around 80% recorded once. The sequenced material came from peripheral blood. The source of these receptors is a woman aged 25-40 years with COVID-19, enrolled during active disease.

The CDR3 region has the DNA TGTGCCAGCAGTCTACAGGGAGCCCGCCGCGAGCAGTACTTC. This encodes CASSLQGARREQYF. This chain joins TRBV28 and TRBJ2-7, with a possible D match to TRBD1 (6 bases). From germline, CDR1 is MDHEN and CDR2 SYDVKM. Between the trimmed V and J ends, which lost 5 bases and 6 bases, there was a span of 17 bases. The CDR3 runs to 14 residues.

The CDR3 DNA follows: TGTGCCAGCAGCTCCCTAGCTAGCGGGGGGCCGTACACCGGGGAGCTGTTTTTT. This encodes CASSSLASGGPYTGELFF. The genes are TRBV7-2 and TRBJ2-2, with 11 bases fitting TRBD2. Germline V gives CDR1 SGHTA, CDR2 FQGNSA. With V trimmed by 4 bases and J by 3 bases, 10 bases remained unmatched. The CDR3 has 18 amino acids.

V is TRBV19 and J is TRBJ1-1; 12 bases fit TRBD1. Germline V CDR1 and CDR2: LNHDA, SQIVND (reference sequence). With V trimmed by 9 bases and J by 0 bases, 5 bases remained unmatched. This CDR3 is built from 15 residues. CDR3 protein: CASTRDRGLNTEAFF. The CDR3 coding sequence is TGTGCCAGCACCCGGGACAGGGGGCTGAACACTGAAGCTTTCTTT.

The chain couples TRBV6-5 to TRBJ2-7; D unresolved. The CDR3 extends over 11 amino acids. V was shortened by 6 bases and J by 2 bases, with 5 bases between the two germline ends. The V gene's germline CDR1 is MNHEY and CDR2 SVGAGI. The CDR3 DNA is TGTGCCAGCAGCTTTACCTACGAGCAGTACTTC. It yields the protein CASSFTYEQYF.

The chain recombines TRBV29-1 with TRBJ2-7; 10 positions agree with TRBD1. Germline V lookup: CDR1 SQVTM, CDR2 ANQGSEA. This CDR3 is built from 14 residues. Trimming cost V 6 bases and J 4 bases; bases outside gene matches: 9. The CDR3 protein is CSVTLTGGVYEQYF. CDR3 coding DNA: TGCAGCGTCACACTGACAGGGGGCGTTTACGAGCAGTACTTC.

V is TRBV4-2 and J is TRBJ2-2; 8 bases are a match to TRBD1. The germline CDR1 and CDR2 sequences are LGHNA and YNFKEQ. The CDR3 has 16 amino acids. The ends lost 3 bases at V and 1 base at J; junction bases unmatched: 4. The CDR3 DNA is TGTGCCAGCAGCCAGGCCGGGACAGGGAACACCGGGGAGCTGTTTTTT. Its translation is CASSQAGTGNTGELFF.

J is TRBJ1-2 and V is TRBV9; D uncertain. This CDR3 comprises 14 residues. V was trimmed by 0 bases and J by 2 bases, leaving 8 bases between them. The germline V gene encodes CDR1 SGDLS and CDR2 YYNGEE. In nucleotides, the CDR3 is TGTGCCAGCAGCGTAGGGAGTGCAAACTATGGCTACACCTTC. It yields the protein CASSVGSANYGYTF.

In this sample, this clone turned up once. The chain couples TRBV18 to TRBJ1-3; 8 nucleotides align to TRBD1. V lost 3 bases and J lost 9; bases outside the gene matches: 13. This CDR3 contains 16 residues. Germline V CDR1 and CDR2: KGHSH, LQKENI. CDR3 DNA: TGTGCCAGCTCACCTCTGGACAGGGTAAAGGAGAGCACCATATATTTT. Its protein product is CASSPLDRVKESTIYF.

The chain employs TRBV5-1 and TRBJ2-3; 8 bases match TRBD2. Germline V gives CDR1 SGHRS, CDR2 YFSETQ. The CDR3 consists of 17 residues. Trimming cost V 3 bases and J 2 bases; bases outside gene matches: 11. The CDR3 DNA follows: TGCGCCAGCAGCTCCCTCGGGGGGGTTGCTAACACAGATACGCAGTATTTT. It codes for CASSSLGGVANTDTQYF. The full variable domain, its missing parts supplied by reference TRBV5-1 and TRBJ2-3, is KAGVTQTPRYLIKTRGQQVTLSCSPISGHRSVSWYQQTPGQGLQFLFEYFSETQRNKGNFPGRFSGRQFSNSRSEMNVSTLELGDSALYLCASSSLGGVANTDTQYFGPGTRLTVL.

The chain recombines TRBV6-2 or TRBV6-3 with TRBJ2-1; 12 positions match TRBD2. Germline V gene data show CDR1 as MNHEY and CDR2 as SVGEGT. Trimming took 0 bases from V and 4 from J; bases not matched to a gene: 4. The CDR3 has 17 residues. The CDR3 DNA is TGTGCCAGCAGTTACTCGAAGACTAGCGGGGGATACAATGAGCAGTTCTTC. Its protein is CASSYSKTSGGYNEQFF.

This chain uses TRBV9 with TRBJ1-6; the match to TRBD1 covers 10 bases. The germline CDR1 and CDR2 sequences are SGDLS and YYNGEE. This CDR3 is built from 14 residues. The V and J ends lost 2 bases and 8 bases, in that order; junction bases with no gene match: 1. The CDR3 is CASSVGTGDSPLHF. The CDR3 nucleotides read TGTGCCAGCAGCGTCGGGACAGGGGATTCACCCCTCCACTTT.

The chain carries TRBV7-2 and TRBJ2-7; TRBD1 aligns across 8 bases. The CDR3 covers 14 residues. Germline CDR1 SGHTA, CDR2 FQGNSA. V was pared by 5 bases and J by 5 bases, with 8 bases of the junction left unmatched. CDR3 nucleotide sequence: TGTGCCAGCAGCCAAACCGGGACAGGTGACGAGCAGTACTTC. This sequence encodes CASSQTGTGDEQYF. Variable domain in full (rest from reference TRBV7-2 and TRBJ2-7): GAGVSQSPSNKVTEKGKDVELRCDPISGHTALYWYRQSLGQGLEFLIYFQGNSAPDKSGLPSDRFSAERTGGSVSTLTIQRTQQEDSAVYLCASSQTGTGDEQYFGPGTRLTVT.

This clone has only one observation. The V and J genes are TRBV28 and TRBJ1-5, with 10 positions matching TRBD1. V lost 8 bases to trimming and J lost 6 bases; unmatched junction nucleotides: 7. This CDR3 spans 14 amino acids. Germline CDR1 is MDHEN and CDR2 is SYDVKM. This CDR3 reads CASWGQGRTQPQHF. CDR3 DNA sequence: TGTGCCAGCTGGGGACAGGGGAGGACTCAGCCCCAGCATTTT.

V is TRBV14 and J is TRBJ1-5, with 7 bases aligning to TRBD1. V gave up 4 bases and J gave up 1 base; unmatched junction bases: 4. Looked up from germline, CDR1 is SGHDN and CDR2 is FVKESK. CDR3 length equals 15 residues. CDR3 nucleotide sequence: TGTGCCAGCAGCCTCGCAGGGGGGAGCAATCAGCCCCAGCATTTT. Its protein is CASSLAGGSNQPQHF.

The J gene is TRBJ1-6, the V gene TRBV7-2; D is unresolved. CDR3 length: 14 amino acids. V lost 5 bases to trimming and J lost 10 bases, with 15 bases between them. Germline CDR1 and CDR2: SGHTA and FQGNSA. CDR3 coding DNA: TGTGCCAGCAGCCCCGGGGTGGTAAGGTCACCCCTCCACTTT. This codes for CASSPGVVRSPLHF.

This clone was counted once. The CDR3 nucleotides are TGTGCCAGCATGTCACAGGGACTGTTTTTT. It encodes CASMSQGLFF. The gene calls are TRBV28 and TRBJ1-4; D may be TRBD1 (6 bases). V gave up 7 bases and J gave up 13 bases, with 10 bases separating them. Germline lookup yields CDR1 MDHEN and CDR2 SYDVKM. The CDR3 sequence is 10 residues long.